The subject of this entry is one T cell receptor (beta chain). The data are from a study of blood T cell repertoires in COVID-19. Study-wide context: In each case, the material was cDNA or gDNA derived from T cells, B-cell-depleted T cells, or PBMCs.

In the original analysis: Scientists estimated how many nucleated cells there were by amplifying reference gene primers. Assay used: immunoSEQ multiplex PCR; TCRdb lists only in-frame clones, some missing. V and J calls plus clone size are reproduced from that table; the DNA served to infer D and trimming. In the table there are some 130,000 clones, more than 75% of which are singletons. After removal of 4 bases from V and 4 bases from J, the junction contained 7 bases not matched to a gene. In germline, CDR1 is SGHNT, CDR2 YYREEE (reference sequence). This CDR3 contains 16 residues. Sample: peripheral blood. V is TRBV5-4 and J is TRBJ2-3; TRBD2 aligns across 12 bases. This clonotype was sampled from a man aged 60 to 75 who had recovered from COVID-19. CDR3 sequence: CASSLRLAGESDTQYF. The DNA for the CDR3 is TGTGCCAGCAGCCTCAGACTAGCGGGAGAGTCAGATACGCAGTATTTT.